This passage covers 9 T cell receptor beta chains from one sample sequenced in a study of blood T cell repertoires in COVID-19. Profiled with immunoSEQ multiplex PCR; TCRdb holds only in-frame clones, not every one. The sample lists about 33,000 clones, approximately 90% seen once, with 2% to 2.5% in the top ten. Material for sequencing was peripheral blood. The receptors were gathered from a human donor in a cohort sampled during active COVID-19.

This chain uses TRBV27 with TRBJ2-3, with 8 bases lining up with TRBD2. J gave up 2 bases and V 11 bases, and 9 bases lay outside the gene matches. The CDR3 covers 14 residues. Germline V lookup: CDR1 MNHEY, CDR2 SMNVEV (reference sequence). CDR3 nucleotide sequence: TGTGCCGCCGCACAGCGGGGGCCCACAGATACGCAGTATTTT. Amino acids: CAAAQRGPTDTQYF.

This rearrangement joins TRBV19 to TRBJ1-5; TRBD1 agrees at 7 bases. The CDR3 sequence is 15 residues long. Unmatched junction bases numbered 4, after V lost 4 bases and J lost 1 base. The V gene's germline CDR1 is LNHDA and CDR2 SQIVND (reference sequence). CDR3 loop: CASSSYRGSNQPQHF. As DNA, the CDR3 is TGTGCCAGTAGTAGCTACAGGGGAAGCAATCAGCCCCAGCATTTT.

The rearrangement uses TRBV5-6 and TRBJ2-7; TRBD1 matches 10 bases. The germline V gene encodes CDR1 SGHDT and CDR2 YYEEEE. V was pared by 4 bases and J by 6 bases, with 10 bases of the junction left unmatched. This CDR3 has 15 residues. CDR3 DNA: TGTGCCAGCAGCCTGCGGTCCTGGACAGGGGGCGAGCAGTACTTC. It codes for CASSLRSWTGGEQYF.

The chain combines TRBV11-3 with TRBJ1-1, with a possible D match to TRBD1 (5 bases). V was shortened by 1 base and J by 5 bases, with 20 bases between the two germline ends. The germline CDR1 and CDR2 sequences are SGHNT and YENEEA. The CDR3 has 17 amino acids. Written as DNA, the CDR3 is TGTGCCAGCAGCTTAGTTGGTCTTGGGACCCGGGGGACTGAAGCTTTCTTT. The encoded protein is CASSLVGLGTRGTEAFF. Complete variable domain (other parts from reference TRBV11-3 and TRBJ1-1): EAGVVQSPRYKIIEKKQPVAFWCNPISGHNTLYWYLQNLGQGPELLIRYENEEAVDDSQLPKDRFSAERLKGVDSTLKIQPAELGDSAVYLCASSLVGLGTRGTEAFFGQGTRLTVV.

The CDR3 nucleotides read TGTGCCAGCAGCGTAGGATTACTAGCGAGCTCCTACGAGCAGTACTTC. Protein: CASSVGLLASSYEQYF. This chain uses TRBV9 with TRBJ2-7; 7 bases match TRBD2. Germline values: CDR1 SGDLS, CDR2 YYNGEE. There are 16 residues in the CDR3. The J segment lost 0 bases and the V segment lost 0 bases, leaving 6 bases of the junction unmatched.

The genes are TRBV10-3 and TRBJ2-7; TRBD1 matches 9 bases. V trimming: 4 bases; J trimming: 5 bases; junction bases outside the gene matches: 3. The CDR3 runs 13 residues. The germline V gene has CDR1 ENHRY and CDR2 SYGVKD. CDR3 loop: CAISGWTGDEQYF. DNA of the CDR3: TGTGCCATCAGTGGTTGGACAGGGGACGAGCAGTACTTC.

Only one count was recorded for this clone. This chain joins TRBV9 and TRBJ1-2; tentative D call: TRBD1 (6 bases). V lost 3 bases, J lost 6 bases, and 21 bases lay in between. CDR3 length: 16 amino acids. Germline V gene data show CDR1 as SGDLS and CDR2 as YYNGEE. The CDR3 is CASSARGTQDSHGYTF. The CDR3 DNA follows: TGTGCCAGCAGCGCGAGGGGGACGCAGGACTCCCATGGCTACACCTTC.

This rearrangement joins TRBV3-1 (or the pseudogene TRBV3-2) to TRBJ1-2, with a possible D match to TRBD1 (5 bases). Germline loops: CDR1 LGHDT, CDR2 YNNKEL (reference sequence). V was shortened by 4 bases and J by 7 bases, with 7 bases between the two germline ends. The CDR3 runs 11 residues. The CDR3 region has the DNA TGTGCCAGCAGCCTCGGGGGTGGCTACACCTTC. It specifies CASSLGGGYTF.

This CDR3 reads CASSSRRGGPSDTQYF. The CDR3 DNA follows: TGTGCCAGCAGCTCGCGCCGGGGGGGCCCTTCAGATACGCAGTATTTT. This chain links TRBV7-2 with TRBJ2-3; the match to TRBD2 covers 8 bases. V dropped 4 bases and J dropped 4; count of bases not matched to a gene: 10. In germline, CDR1 is SGHTA, CDR2 FQGNSA. This CDR3 has 16 residues.